One sample yielded the 28 T cell receptor beta chains listed below, sequenced in a study of shared clonotypes between healthy human individuals. The repertoire was sequenced with immunoSEQ multiplex PCR; TCRdb's copy has only in-frame clones and lacks some. Of 1 million to 1.2 million clones in the sample, 70% to 80% were seen once. The source material was memory CD4+ T cells from PBMCs. Subset defined: CD45RA-negative fraction. These receptors came from a young man in good health. Some clones in this sample may be carry-over from other donors' samples.

The rearrangement links TRBV18 to TRBJ1-1; TRBD1 agrees at 7 bases. This CDR3 comprises 14 residues. The V and J ends lost 3 bases and 4 bases, in that order; junction bases with no gene match: 5. The V gene's germline CDR1 is KGHSH and CDR2 LQKENI. For the CDR3, the DNA is TGTGCCAGCTCACCCCAGGGGGTGTTCACTGAAGCTTTCTTT. Residues: CASSPQGVFTEAFF.

The rearrangement links TRBV19 to TRBJ1-4; TRBD1 aligns across 7 bases. The trim removed 3 bases at V and 4 bases at J, leaving 8 bases unmatched. Germline V CDR1 and CDR2: LNHDA, SQIVND (reference sequence). The CDR3 length is 16 residues. In DNA, the CDR3 is TGTGCCAGTAGTATGGGACAGTCCAGTTATAATGAAAAACTGTTTTTT. It is translated as CASSMGQSSYNEKLFF.

The chain combines TRBV7-2 with TRBJ2-5; D is perhaps TRBD1 (6 bases). The CDR3 runs to 15 residues. Trimming removed 3 bases from V and 2 bases from J, with 13 bases in between. CDR1 is SGHTA and CDR2 is FQGNSA in the germline V gene. The CDR3 bases are TGTGCCAGCAGCTTCCCAGGGGTCCTGCAAGAGACCCAGTACTTC. This translates into CASSFPGVLQETQYF. Complete variable domain (other parts from reference TRBV7-2 and TRBJ2-5): GAGVSQSPSNKVTEKGKDVELRCDPISGHTALYWYRQSLGQGLEFLIYFQGNSAPDKSGLPSDRFSAERTGGSVSTLTIQRTQQEDSAVYLCASSFPGVLQETQYFGPGTRLLVL.

The J gene is TRBJ2-7, the V gene TRBV5-1; D not resolved. This CDR3 contains 14 residues. Trimming cost V 0 bases and J 5 bases, with 12 bases left between them. Germline-derived CDR1 and CDR2 are SGHRS and YFSETQ. CDR3 protein: CASSLDRVFDEQYF. The CDR3 nucleotides are TGCGCCAGCAGCTTGGATAGGGTTTTCGACGAGCAGTACTTC.

The CDR3: CASSSPGGTYGYTF. Written as DNA, the CDR3 is TGTGCCAGCAGTTCCCCTGGGGGGACCTATGGCTACACCTTC. This sequence joins TRBV28 and TRBJ1-2; D possibly corresponds to TRBD1 (5 bases). V was clipped by 4 bases and J by 4 bases, with 13 bases between them. The CDR3 length is 14 residues. Germline CDR1 is MDHEN and CDR2 is SYDVKM.

Notes on this clone: Other DNA sequences in the sample encode the same CDR3. This chain uses TRBV11-3 with TRBJ2-3, with a possible D match to TRBD1 (5 bases). This CDR3 contains 14 residues. V gave up 1 base and J gave up 3 bases, with 8 bases separating them. The germline gives CDR1 SGHNT, CDR2 YENEEA. CDR3 DNA sequence: TGTGCCAGCAGCTTAGGCGCAGGGACAGATACGCAGTATTTT. This translates into CASSLGAGTDTQYF.

This chain connects TRBV28 to TRBJ1-4; perhaps TRBD1 as D (5 bases). With 10 bases removed from V and 8 bases from J, the gap between germline ends came to 20 bases. CDR1 and CDR2 from the germline V gene are MDHEN and SYDVKM. There are 14 residues in the CDR3. The CDR3 region is CATRGAGGVEKLFF. CDR3 coding DNA: TGTGCCACCCGTGGCGCAGGAGGGGTGGAAAAACTGTTTTTT.

J is TRBJ1-3 and V is TRBV19; D gene uncertain. Trimming took off 2 bases at V and 4 bases at J, with 12 bases between the two ends. CDR1 and CDR2 (germline): LNHDA, SQIVND (reference sequence). This CDR3 is 15 amino acids long. The chain's CDR3 is CASSIITATGNTIYF. For the CDR3, the DNA is TGTGCCAGTAGTATAATCACAGCCACCGGAAACACCATATATTTT.

The chain combines TRBV28 with TRBJ1-5, with TRBD1 matching 9 bases. Germline trimming cut 2 bases from V and 3 bases from J; bases unmatched to any gene: 8. The CDR3 loop spans 17 amino acids. The germline gives CDR1 MDHEN, CDR2 SYDVKM. The DNA of the CDR3 is TGTGCCAGCAGTTTACCGGGACAGGGCAGGTACAATCAGCCCCAGCATTTT. Its translation is CASSLPGQGRYNQPQHF. Combining the CDR3 with reference TRBV28 and TRBJ1-5 gives the whole variable domain DVKVTQSSRYLVKRTGEKVFLECVQDMDHENMFWYRQDPGLGLRLIYFSYDVKMKEKGDIPEGYSVSREKKERFSLILESASTNQTSMYLCASSLPGQGRYNQPQHFGDGTRLSIL.

As concerns this clone: It may be a read error: a sequence one base away is much more abundant. The sample holds other DNA sequences that translate to the same CDR3. The J gene is TRBJ2-3, the V gene TRBV28; no clear D. V was shortened by 5 bases and J by 1 base, with 4 bases between the two germline ends. The CDR3 consists of 12 residues. In germline, CDR1 is MDHEN, CDR2 SYDVKM. The CDR3 region is CASSPGTDTQYF. The CDR3 DNA sequence: TGTGCCAGCAGTCCGGGCACAGATACGCAGTATTTT.

This clone was seen more than once but under ten times. The chain recombines TRBV5-1 with TRBJ2-2; 10 bases map to TRBD2. CDR1 is SGHRS, CDR2 YFSETQ, per germline. J gave up 0 bases and V 0 bases, and 14 bases lay outside the gene matches. CDR3 length equals 21 residues. CDR3: CASSLAGGRTSGIANTGELFF. CDR3 nucleotide sequence: TGCGCCAGCAGCTTGGCCGGAGGCCGGACTAGCGGCATTGCGAACACCGGGGAGCTGTTTTTT. Full variable domain (rest looked up from reference TRBV5-1 and TRBJ2-2): KAGVTQTPRYLIKTRGQQVTLSCSPISGHRSVSWYQQTPGQGLQFLFEYFSETQRNKGNFPGRFSGRQFSNSRSEMNVSTLELGDSALYLCASSLAGGRTSGIANTGELFFGEGSRLTVL.

The chain combines TRBV18 with TRBJ1-5; D gene unclear. The V end was cut by 2 bases, the J end by 0 bases, with 11 bases between. CDR1 is KGHSH and CDR2 is LQKENI in the germline V gene. The CDR3 consists of 16 residues. CDR3 residues: CASSPAAEYSNQPQHF. The CDR3 nucleotides are TGTGCCAGCTCACCAGCGGCAGAATATAGCAATCAGCCCCAGCATTTT.

Points on this clone: Just one base apart from a much larger clone, this may be a read error. Distinct nucleotide sequences in the sample also encode this CDR3. The CDR3 DNA follows: TGTGCCAGCAGCTTAGAAGGGGGTACTGAAGCTTTCTTT. This gives the protein CASSLEGGTEAFF. The chain has TRBV11-3 and TRBJ1-1; weak D call: TRBD1 (6 bases). The CDR3 totals 13 residues. The V gene's germline CDR1 is SGHNT and CDR2 YENEEA. V lost 0 bases and J lost 5, with 7 bases in between.

The gene calls are TRBV6-5 and TRBJ1-2, with 8 positions matching TRBD1. The length of the CDR3 is 11 residues. Germline lookup yields CDR1 MNHEY and CDR2 SVGAGI. V shed 7 bases and J 10 bases; nucleotides not matched to a gene: 5. The CDR3 spells CASTGTGAYTF. Written as DNA, the CDR3 is TGTGCCAGCACCGGGACAGGCGCCTACACCTTC.

The chain joins TRBV6-5 to TRBJ1-2; 9 positions match TRBD1. CDR1 and CDR2 from the germline V gene are MNHEY and SVGAGI. The CDR3 sequence is 15 residues long. Trimming at V came to 6 bases and at J to 4 bases, leaving 9 bases not matched to a gene. As DNA, the CDR3 is TGTGCCAGCAGGCGGGACAGGGCGATTCGCTATGGCTACACCTTC. Amino acid sequence: CASRRDRAIRYGYTF.

This sequence joins TRBV29-1 and TRBJ2-1, with TRBD2 as a possible D gene (5 bases). The CDR3 is 12 amino acids. Trimming removed 4 bases from V and 9 bases from J, with 13 bases in between. Germline V lookup: CDR1 SQVTM, CDR2 ANQGSEA. Here the CDR3 reads CSVGGSGGEQFF. CDR3 in DNA: TGCAGCGTTGGAGGGAGCGGCGGTGAGCAGTTCTTC.

J is TRBJ2-1 and V is TRBV5-6; 8 nucleotides line up with TRBD2. This CDR3 contains 17 residues. The V and J ends lost 4 bases and 7 bases, in that order; junction bases with no gene match: 16. Germline values: CDR1 SGHDT, CDR2 YYEEEE. DNA of the CDR3: TGTGCCAGCAGCCCGCCCCCGGAACTAGCGGCCCAAAATGAGCAGTTCTTC. It codes for CASSPPPELAAQNEQFF.

This sequence joins TRBV29-1 and TRBJ1-1; D is undetermined. The CDR3 extends over 13 amino acids. Germline assignment: CDR1 SQVTM and CDR2 ANQGSEA. V lost 4 bases and J lost 4, with 13 bases in between. The CDR3 is CSVGGPESTEAFF. The DNA for the CDR3 is TGCAGCGTTGGGGGTCCGGAGTCCACTGAAGCTTTCTTT.

To note about this clone: Other nucleotide sequences from this sample produce the same CDR3. This rearrangement joins TRBV30 to TRBJ2-3, with TRBD2 matching 11 bases. With 5 bases clipped from V and 3 bases from J, the junction kept 1 base outside the gene matches. Germline V gives CDR1 GTSNPN, CDR2 SVGIG (reference sequence). CDR3 size: 13 residues. The CDR3 bases are TGTGCCTGGCGGACTAGCGGGACAGATACGCAGTATTTT. Residues: CAWRTSGTDTQYF.

In this sample, this clone turned up once. V usage is TRBV5-1 and J usage is TRBJ2-2, with 7 bases that match TRBD1. Germline V gene data show CDR1 as SGHRS and CDR2 as YFSETQ. CDR3 length: 18 amino acids. J lost 7 bases, V lost 0 bases, and 15 bases had no gene match. This CDR3 reads CASSLAGTALASIGELFF. CDR3 DNA sequence: TGCGCCAGCAGCTTGGCAGGGACAGCCCTCGCCTCGATCGGGGAGCTGTTTTTT.

This clone appeared once. The chain employs TRBV7-9 and TRBJ2-1; 8 bases match TRBD2. Germline V lookup: CDR1 SEHNR, CDR2 FQNEAQ (reference sequence). The CDR3 loop spans 10 amino acids. V gave up 11 bases and J gave up 9 bases; unmatched junction bases: 3. The chain's CDR3 is CAAGGAEQFF. In nucleotides, the CDR3 is TGTGCCGCCGGGGGGGCTGAGCAGTTCTTC.

The genes are TRBV5-1 and TRBJ1-1; D is undetermined. The CDR3 sequence is 15 residues long. V was trimmed by 0 bases and J by 1 base, leaving 10 bases between them. The germline gives CDR1 SGHRS, CDR2 YFSETQ. The CDR3 DNA follows: TGCGCCAGCAGCTTGGACAGAATAGGGAACACTGAAGCTTTCTTT. Its translation is CASSLDRIGNTEAFF.

This clone was counted a few times. The V call is TRBV5-4, the J call TRBJ2-1; TRBD1 might be the D (6 bases). The CDR3 length is 15 residues. Per the germline V gene, CDR1 is SGHNT and CDR2 is YYREEE (reference sequence). V shed 3 bases and J shed 4 bases, with 14 bases lying between them. The DNA of the CDR3 is TGTGCCAGCAGCTCAGCACAGGGTTTATACAATGAGCAGTTCTTC. Its translation: CASSSAQGLYNEQFF.

The V gene is TRBV6-1, the J gene TRBJ2-1; TRBD2 matches 9 bases. The CDR3 consists of 16 residues. In germline, CDR1 is MNHNS, CDR2 SASEGT. After removal of 4 bases from V and 0 bases from J, the junction contained 4 bases not matched to a gene. This CDR3 reads CASSGLAASSYNEQFF. The CDR3 DNA reads as TGTGCCAGCAGTGGACTAGCGGCCAGCTCCTACAATGAGCAGTTCTTC.

J is TRBJ2-7 and V is TRBV6-1, with D possibly being TRBD2 (6 bases). Germline V gene data show CDR1 as MNHNS and CDR2 as SASEGT. The V end was cut by 5 bases, the J end by 11 bases, with 16 bases between. This CDR3 contains 12 residues. DNA of the CDR3: TGTGCCAGCAGTAGGGAACACGGGAGCGAGTACTTC. Protein product: CASSREHGSEYF.

This sequence joins TRBV2 and TRBJ2-2; D gene uncertain. This CDR3 is 12 amino acids long. The V gene lost 4 bases and the J gene lost 6 bases, with 6 bases spanning the gap. Germline V CDR1 and CDR2: SNHLY, FYNNEI. CDR3 bases: TGTGCCAGCAGTGGGCAGGCCGGGGAGCTGTTTTTT. Translated, it gives CASSGQAGELFF.

Notes on this clone: Other DNA sequences from this sample encode an identical CDR3 as well. This chain uses TRBV7-3 with TRBJ2-2; TRBD2 aligns across 15 bases. The CDR3 contains 16 residues. The V and J ends lost 6 bases and 5 bases, in that order; junction bases with no gene match: 4. Germline V gene sequence: CDR1 SGHTA, CDR2 FQGTGA. CDR3 loop: CASSLGLAGGTGELFF. CDR3 nucleotides: TGTGCCAGCAGTTTAGGACTAGCGGGAGGGACCGGGGAGCTGTTTTTT.

A note on this clone: Other DNA sequences in this specimen translate into the identical CDR3. The chain combines TRBV10-3 with TRBJ1-1; possibly TRBD1 for D (6 bases). The V and J ends lost 2 bases and 4 bases respectively, with 11 bases between them. The CDR3 covers 14 residues. Germline CDR1 and CDR2: ENHRY and SYGVKD. The CDR3 sequence: CAISEAGAGTEAFF. The CDR3 DNA sequence: TGTGCCATCAGTGAGGCAGGGGCAGGCACTGAAGCTTTCTTT.